What follows is one TCR beta chain and its context. This specimen comes from a study of shared clonotypes between healthy human individuals. TCRdb's copy holds only in-frame clones and misses some; the assay was immunoSEQ multiplex PCR. This sample has millions of clones, with about 94% found just once. Naivety among CD8 cells was defined by CD45RO negativity and positive CCR7 selection, thereby excluding terminally differentiated effector memory CD45RA+ cells. The clonotype comes from a man in his late teens or twenties in good health. Input material: naive CD8+ T cells sorted from blood.

The CDR3 loop is CATLDDDTDTQYF. The CDR3 DNA reads as TGTGCCACCCTAGATGATGACACAGATACGCAGTATTTT. V and J are TRBV15 and TRBJ2-3, with D unclear. Between the trimmed V and J ends, which lost 8 bases and 2 bases, there was a span of 11 bases. The CDR3 sequence is 13 residues long. Germline V lookup: CDR1 LNHNV, CDR2 YYDKDF (reference sequence).